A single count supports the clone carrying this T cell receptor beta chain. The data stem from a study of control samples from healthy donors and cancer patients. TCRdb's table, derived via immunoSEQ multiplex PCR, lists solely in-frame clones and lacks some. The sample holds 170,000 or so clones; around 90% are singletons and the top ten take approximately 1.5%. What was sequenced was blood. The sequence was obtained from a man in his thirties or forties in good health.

In DNA, the CDR3 is TGCGCCAGCAGTTTCGTGGCGGGGGGGAGTTACGAGCAGTACTTC. This encodes CASSFVAGGSYEQYF. The chain joins TRBV4-1 to TRBJ2-7, with 9 bases that match TRBD2. The CDR3 contains 15 residues. Trimming removed 6 bases from V and 4 bases from J; junction bases left unmatched: 10. Germline CDR1 MGHRA, CDR2 YSYEKL.